The clone carrying this T cell receptor (beta chain) was seen at least ten times. Antigen unknown. It was from unfractionated whole blood that total RNA was extracted. This record comes from a study of human T cells and chemical hapten exposure. Study-level results: No alteration of TCRs above 1 in 1000 frequency was seen with DPC sensitization.

Attachment of unique molecular identifiers to individual cDNA molecules was performed in the library. Study processing details: Sequenced samples showed a median of around 93,000 TCRs each, with counts running from around 24,000 to 710,000. TCRdb reanalysed the 5' RACE reads using MiXCR and keeps one entry per CDR3 protein. It is TCRdb's table, rather than the study itself, that gives the V and J calls and clone size. The repertoire consists of roughly 81,000 distinct CDR3 sequences, with about 8.4% occurring once and the leading ten covering 2% to 2.5%. This CDR3 spans 14 amino acids. CDR1 MGHDK and CDR2 SYGVNS come from the germline V gene. V was pared by 6 bases and J by 1 base, with 13 bases between.

This clonotype originated in a male donor in good health. The chain combines TRBV25-1 with TRBJ2-7; possibly TRBD2 for D (6 bases). The CDR3 bases are TGTGCCAGCAGCCCGACGGAGGGGTCCTACGAGCAGTACTTC. It codes for CASSPTEGSYEQYF.